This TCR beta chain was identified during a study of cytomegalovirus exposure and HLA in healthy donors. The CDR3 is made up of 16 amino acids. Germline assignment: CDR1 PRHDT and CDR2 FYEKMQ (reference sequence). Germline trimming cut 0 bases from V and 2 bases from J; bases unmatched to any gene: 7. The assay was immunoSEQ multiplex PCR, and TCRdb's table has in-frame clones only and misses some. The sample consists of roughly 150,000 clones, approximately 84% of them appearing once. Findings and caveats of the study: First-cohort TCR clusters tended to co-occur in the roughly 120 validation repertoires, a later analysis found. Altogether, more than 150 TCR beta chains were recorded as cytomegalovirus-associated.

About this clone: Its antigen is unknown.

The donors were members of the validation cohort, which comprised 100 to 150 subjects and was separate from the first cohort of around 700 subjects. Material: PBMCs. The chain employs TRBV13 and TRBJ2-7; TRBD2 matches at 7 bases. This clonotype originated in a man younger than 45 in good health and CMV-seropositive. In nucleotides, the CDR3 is TGTGCCAGCAGCTTAGGACTTCGGGGGGTAGCCTACGAGCAGTACTTC. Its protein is CASSLGLRGVAYEQYF. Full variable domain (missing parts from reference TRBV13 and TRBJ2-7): AAGVIQSPRHLIKEKRETATLKCYPIPRHDTVYWYQQGPGQDPQFLISFYEKMQSDKGSIPDRFSAQQFSDYHSELNMSSLELGDSALYFCASSLGLRGVAYEQYFGPGTRLTVT.